Sequencing of this T cell receptor (beta chain) was carried out in a study of regulatory T cells in long-lasting Graves disease (dated by TCRdb to the early 2020s). For the wider study: Antithyroid drugs had been taken for less than 3 months by newly diagnosed Graves' disease patients. TCR sequencing covered around 13 persistent and some 20 newly diagnosed Graves' disease patients, 33 samples in total. The study was registered as a clinical trial and conducted in China. This study used TCR sequencing and RNA sequencing of peripheral blood to compare persistent Graves' disease patients against newly diagnosed Graves' disease patients.

Library preparation was by multiplex PCR. The data were produced on an Illumina HiSeq 4000. To build TCR beta libraries, CDR3 regions were amplified by Arm-PCR using iRepertoire HTBI primers. Gel purification was performed on PCR products prior to sequencing. The original pipeline was this. A total of 62 TRBV and some 15 TRBJ segments were identified across samples and were used for gene usage analysis of CDR3 amino acid clonotypes. COPE and FqMerger were used to merge filtered high-quality paired reads into contigs. BLAST was used to align contigs to IMGT TRBV, TRBD and TRBJ reference genes, with CDR3 defined following IMGT. Highly expanded clones were defined as clonotypes with a frequency above 0.1%. Repertoire diversity was measured by Shannon entropy, and V-J evenness by the Gini coefficient. Public clonotypes were defined as clonotypes shared by more than one individual. TCRdb reanalyzed the raw reads on its own, using fastp at Q25 for trimming and MiXCR for clone calling, and kept in-frame beta chains. CDR3 protein sequences are deduplicated, and each keeps its most common genes and DNA. These V and J calls rely on TCRdb rather than the paper's analysis. The sample profile shows 350,000 to 450,000 distinct CDR3 sequences; about 15% of them were found once. About 8.3% of the sample is held by the ten biggest clonotypes.

This clonotype was recorded a few times. It lacks a known antigen. The sample holds no much larger clone one base away, and base qualities are not on file. V lost 5 bases and J lost 5 bases, and the count of bases not matched to a germline gene is 8. The CDR3 runs 13 residues from the cysteine to the phenylalanine. Only the CDR3 region is kept as DNA, spanning 39 bases read in frame from base 1. CDR1 and CDR2 are drawn from the germline V gene (reference sequence): GTSNPN, SVGIG. Overall study outcomes, separate from this receptor: Sequencing and analysis were restricted to the TCR beta chain. As a limitation, the authors acknowledged that the small sample size may reduce accuracy. Because the primary lesion, thyroid tissue, could not be accessed, the study looked at peripheral blood alone. Compared with newly diagnosed patients, persistent Graves' disease patients had lower TCR Shannon entropy and fewer highly expanded clones, which suggests clonal expansion. TRBV28, TRBJ1-2 and TRBJ2-5 were preferentially used in persistent disease, while TRBV20-1 and TRBJ2-1 were favored in newly diagnosed disease. Persistent patients shared more public clonotypes among themselves (roughly 2,700) than newly diagnosed patients did (approximately 970).

Read against the paper, the sample's time point label means: newly diagnosed GD, antithyroid drugs for less than 3 months. RNA was extracted from PBMCs in TRIzol for both TCR sequencing and RNA sequencing. The diagnosis of Graves' disease followed American Thyroid Association guidelines. Patients were recruited from an endocrinology department in Xi'an, China. From each patient, roughly 9 milliliters of peripheral blood was collected into an EDTA anticoagulant tube. Ficoll Paque Plus density gradient separation was used to isolate PBMCs, and no additional T cell sorting was done. An Agilent 2100 Bioanalyzer and agarose gel were used to check RNA quality, while a NanoDrop 2000 measured RNA concentration. These sequences were also reported in another study, on T cells in Graves' hyperthyroidism and ophthalmopathy. As that second paper reports: Graves' hyperthyroidism was defined as stable when no progression to ophthalmopathy occurred over 18 months of follow-up. Hyperthyroidism patients were newly diagnosed, with disease duration under 2 months, and aged 18 to 65 years. Exclusion was applied to patients with uncontrolled infections, other autoimmune diseases, pregnancy or lactation. Diagnoses were based on clinical symptoms, serum thyroxine and TRAb, thyroid ultrasound and orbital computed tomography. The TCR CDR3 was subjected to a first round of RT-PCR using the HTBI primer set and the Qiagen OneStep RT-PCR kit. Most expanded thyroid clonotypes (frequency above 0.001) were also detected in blood, a finding suggesting that blood repertoires may reflect thyroid immune responses. A 13 V-J signature model separated ophthalmopathy from stable hyperthyroidism, with approximately 87% sensitivity and approximately 81% specificity in cross-validation and 80%/75% in testing. In validation, the model predicted progression to ophthalmopathy a median of 6.5 months before onset, with 70% to 71% sensitivity and roughly 79% specificity. TCR V-J signatures able to tell the groups apart were searched for in a discovery cohort of 95 to 100 patients, of whom around 42 had Graves' ophthalmopathy and 55 to 60 had stable Graves' hyperthyroidism. An independent validation cohort of under 20 hyperthyroidism patients and 17 patients who later progressed to ophthalmopathy tested prospective prediction of ophthalmopathy. For training and testing, the roughly 93 patients in the discovery cohort were randomly divided in a 7:3 ratio. The study also compared thyroid tissue and blood T-cell repertoires from five or six Graves' hyperthyroidism patients. Following sampling, methimazole starting at 30 mg daily was given to hyperthyroidism patients, and high-dose intravenous methylprednisolone was given to ophthalmopathy patients. Libraries were constructed in a second round of multiplex PCR, after which size selection and purification were performed. Libraries were sequenced paired-end with 100 bp reads on an Illumina HiSeq2000. SOAPnuke was used to process the raw data, with reads discarded if the reads contained adapters or uncalled bases, had a mean Phred below 15, or lacked an exact constant-primer or identifier match. High-quality paired reads were merged using COPE v1.2.5, and each unique nucleotide sequence was defined as a clonotype. MiTCR v1.1 was used to align the clonotypes against IMGT TRBV, TRBD and TRBJ reference segments. Only V-J combinations with frequency above 0.0001, covering about 99% of repertoires, were analysed. A TCS score was defined as the ratio between F50 (clonal expansion) and ExV (chaos), using BLOSUM62-based TCRdist between CDR3 peptides within each V-J. Welch's t-statistics and random forest reduced 450 to 600 V-J features to 10 to 15, which were used in a naive Bayes classifier (R e1071). No statistical method was used to set the sample size in advance, and investigators knew the group allocation. According to the paper, TCR Vbeta CDR3 sequencing was carried out on some 140 peripheral blood samples, which came from 40 to 45 ophthalmopathy, around 74 hyperthyroidism and some 17 progressor patients.

Recombination linked TRBV30 to TRBJ2-7, with TRBD2 identical over 8 junction bases. The specimen comprised peripheral blood mononuclear cells (PBMCs), sampled at new diagnosis, from a patient treated with antithyroid drugs. This clonotype originated in a middle-aged woman with Graves disease. Donor details come from another sample of the same person, matched by shared clones. The CDR3 reads CAWHPGGIHEQYF. The DNA sequence is as follows: TGTGCCTGGCATCCGGGAGGGATCCACGAGCAGTACTTC.